This T cell receptor beta chain was identified in a study of T cell repertoires in cytomegalovirus infection. Study overall: Based on public TCR beta signatures, there were indications of CMV infection and of a matching HLA type.

Notes on this clonotype: What it binds is unknown.

TCRdb re-called the reads with MiXCR, one entry per CDR3 protein. The data hold around 710,000 distinct CDR3 sequences, with around 29% observed a single time. Deletions cut 5 bases from V and 6 bases from J, with 16 bases between. The CDR3 extends over 15 amino acids. Germline values: CDR1 LNHDA, CDR2 SQIVND (reference sequence). The sequence derives from a human donor in good health (CMV status not recorded). Some clones in this sample may be carry-over from other donors' samples. This sequence joins TRBV19 and TRBJ1-4; D uncertain. The source material was cultured CD8+ T cells from PBMCs, sampled from culture after CMV antigen stimulation. The CDR3 loop is CASSLDDGLYEKLFF. The CDR3, as DNA: TGTGCCAGTAGTCTTGACGACGGACTGTATGAAAAACTGTTTTTT.